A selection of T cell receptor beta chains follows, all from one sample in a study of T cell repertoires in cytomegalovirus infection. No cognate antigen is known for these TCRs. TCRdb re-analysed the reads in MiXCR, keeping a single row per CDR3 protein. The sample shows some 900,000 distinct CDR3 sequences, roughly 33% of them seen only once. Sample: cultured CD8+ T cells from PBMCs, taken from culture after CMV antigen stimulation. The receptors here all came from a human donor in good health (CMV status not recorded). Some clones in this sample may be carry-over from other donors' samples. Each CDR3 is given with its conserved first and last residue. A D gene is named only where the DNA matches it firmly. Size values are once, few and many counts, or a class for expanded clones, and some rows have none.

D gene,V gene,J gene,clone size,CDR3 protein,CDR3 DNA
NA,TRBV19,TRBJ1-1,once,CASTISGADTEAFF,TGTGCCAGCACCATTTCAGGGGCGGACACTGAAGCTTTCTTT
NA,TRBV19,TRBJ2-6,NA,CASRVPGSGANVLTF,TGTGCCAGCCGGGTCCCAGGATCTGGGGCCAACGTCCTGACTTTC
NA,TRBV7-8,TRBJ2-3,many,CASSLLVPGTDTQYF,TGTGCCAGCAGCTTACTAGTTCCTGGCACAGATACGCAGTATTTT
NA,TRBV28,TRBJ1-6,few,CASSLSGKEGPLPSPLHF,TGTGCCAGCAGTTTATCAGGAAAGGAGGGTCCCTTGCCGTCACCCCTCCACTTT
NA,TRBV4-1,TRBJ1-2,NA,CASSQDRTKGYTF,TGCGCCAGCAGCCAAGACAGGACCAAAGGCTACACCTTC
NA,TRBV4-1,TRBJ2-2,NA,CASSQDWESGELFF,TGCGCCAGCAGCCAAGATTGGGAGTCCGGGGAGCTGTTTTTT
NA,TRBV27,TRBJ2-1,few,CASSPHIGALYNEQFF,TGTGCCAGCAGTCCCCATATCGGGGCCCTGTACAATGAGCAGTTCTTC
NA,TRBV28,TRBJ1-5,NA,CASSSIGIPNQPQHF,TGTGCCAGCAGTTCCATTGGGATCCCCAATCAGCCCCAGCATTTT
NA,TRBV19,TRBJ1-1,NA,CASSITGRVAYTEAFF,TGTGCCAGTAGTATAACAGGGAGGGTGGCCTACACTGAAGCTTTCTTT
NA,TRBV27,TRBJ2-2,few,CASSLDSGLRTGELFF,TGTGCCAGCAGTTTAGACTCGGGGTTACGCACCGGGGAGCTGTTTTTT
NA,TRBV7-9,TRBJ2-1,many,CASSQAGGTNNEQFF,TGTGCCAGCAGCCAGGCTGGAGGGACAAACAATGAGCAGTTCTTC
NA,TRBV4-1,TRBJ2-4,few,CASSQDWPGLAKNIQYF,TGCGCCAGCAGCCAAGATTGGCCAGGCCTAGCCAAAAACATTCAGTACTTC
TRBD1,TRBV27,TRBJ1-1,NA,CASSTDRGWTEAFF,TGTGCCAGCAGTACCGACAGGGGCTGGACTGAAGCTTTCTTT
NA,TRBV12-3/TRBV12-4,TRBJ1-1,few,CASSLSGYDTEAFF,TGTGCCAGCAGTTTATCAGGGTACGACACTGAAGCTTTCTTT
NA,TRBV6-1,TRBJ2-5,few,CASSPVAEYQETQYF,TGTGCCAGCAGTCCAGTAGCAGAGTACCAAGAGACCCAGTATTTC
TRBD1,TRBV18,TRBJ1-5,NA,CASSPPGAGGFGSYNQPQHF,TGTGCCAGCTCACCACCGGGCGCAGGGGGCTTCGGGTCGTACAATCAGCCCCAGCATTTT
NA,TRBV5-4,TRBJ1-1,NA,CASSSRQVMNTEAFF,TGTGCCAGCAGCTCAAGACAGGTGATGAACACTGAAGCTTTCTTT
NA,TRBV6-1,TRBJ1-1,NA,CASRADSGTAMNTEAFF,TGTGCCAGCAGGGCGGACAGTGGGACGGCAATGAACACTGAAGCTTTCTTT
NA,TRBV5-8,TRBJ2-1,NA,CASSSLGGASEQFF,TGTGCCAGCAGCTCGTTAGGGGGGGCATCTGAGCAGTTCTTC
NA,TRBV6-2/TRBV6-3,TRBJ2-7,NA,CATHENYEQYF,TGTGCCACCCACGAGAACTACGAGCAGTACTTC
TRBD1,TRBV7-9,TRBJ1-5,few,CASSIWTGSGVANQPQHF,TGTGCCAGCAGCATATGGACAGGTTCAGGGGTAGCCAATCAGCCCCAGCATTTT
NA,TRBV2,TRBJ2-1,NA,CASSSRDGQRPSSYNEQFF,TGTGCCAGCAGTAGCCGGGACGGACAACGACCCAGCTCCTACAATGAGCAGTTCTTC